This is a list of T cell receptor beta chains from one sample in a study of spatial heterogeneity in lung cancer. TCRdb ran MiXCR on the 5' RACE reads and lists one entry per CDR3 protein. There are around 110,000 distinct CDR3 sequences in the sample; 10% to 15% occur only once, and 16% lies in the top ten. The source material was PBMCs, sampled at follow-up. Receptors originate from a male donor with early-stage non-small cell lung cancer. Each CDR3 is given with its conserved first and last residue. D genes are given only for firm matches. Expanded clones are given a class, and other clones once, few, many or no size at all.

V gene	J gene	D gene	clone size	CDR3 DNA	CDR3 protein
TRBV7-2	TRBJ2-6	.	.	TGTGCCAGCAGCCCAAACTGGGTGGTGCAGGGCGGAACTGGGGCCAACGTCCTGACTTTC	CASSPNWVVQGGTGANVLTF
TRBV10-2	TRBJ2-1	TRBD2	.	TGCGCCAGCAGTGAGTATGGGCGGGGGAACAATGAGCAGTTCTTC	CASSEYGRGNNEQFF
TRBV29-1	TRBJ1-6	.	few	TGCAGCGTTTGGCAGGGAGATAATTCACCCCTCCACTTT	CSVWQGDNSPLHF
TRBV29-1	TRBJ2-7	TRBD1	medium-sized	TGCAGCGGGCGACAGGGTTCCTACGAGCAGTACTTC	CSGRQGSYEQYF
TRBV18	TRBJ2-5	.	.	TGTGCCAGCTCACCAGGGCACAAAGAGACCCAGTACTTC	CASSPGHKETQYF
TRBV5-1	TRBJ2-7	TRBD1	.	TGCGCCAGCAGCTGGTGGGGGACAGGATCTTACGAGCAGTACTTC	CASSWWGTGSYEQYF
TRBV20-1	TRBJ1-4	.	.	TGCAGTGCTAGAGGTGGCGAAAAACTGTTTTTT	CSARGGEKLFF
TRBV6-6	TRBJ2-7	.	.	TGTGCCAGCAGTTACTCGTCCGGGGGGAGACAGGGCGGCTCCTACGAGCAGTACTTC	CASSYSSGGRQGGSYEQYF
TRBV6-4	TRBJ2-3	TRBD2	.	TGTGCCAGCAGTGACCTAGCGGGGGGTACAGATACGCAGTATTTT	CASSDLAGGTDTQYF
TRBV7-8	TRBJ2-7	.	few	TGTGCCAGCAGCAAGTCAGGGGTATACGAGCAGTACTTC	CASSKSGVYEQYF
TRBV3-1	TRBJ1-2	TRBD1	many	TGTGCCAGCAGCCCCTTTACTGGGACAGTAGCTAACTATGGCTACACCTTC	CASSPFTGTVANYGYTF
TRBV12-3/TRBV12-4	TRBJ2-5	.	.	TGTGCCAGCAGTTTACCCCGGACCCAAGAGACCCAGTACTTC	CASSLPRTQETQYF
TRBV7-9	TRBJ1-2	.	.	TGTGCCAGCAGCTCAGTCAACTATGGCTACACCTTC	CASSSVNYGYTF
TRBV6-5	TRBJ2-3	.	.	TGTGCCAGCAGTTTATATTTCACAGATACGCAGTATTTT	CASSLYFTDTQYF
TRBV7-2	TRBJ2-7	TRBD1	few	TGTGCCAGCAGCGATATTACAGGGGGCAGGAACGAGCAGTACTTC	CASSDITGGRNEQYF
TRBV6-5	TRBJ2-2	.	.	TGTGCCAGCAGGTTAGGTCTGGCCGGGGAGCTGTTTTTT	CASRLGLAGELFF
TRBV5-6	TRBJ1-1	.	few	TGTGCCAGCAGTACATTGGTCAGGGGCTTTGAAGCTTTCTTT	CASSTLVRGFEAFF
TRBV11-2	TRBJ1-2	.	many	TGTGCCAGCAGTCCAGGGACAAGGGTGGTTTTTGGATACACCTTC	CASSPGTRVVFGYTF
TRBV5-4	TRBJ2-2	TRBD2	many	TGTGCCAGCAGCTCGCCGGGGGGGCGGAACACCGGGGAGCTGTTTTTT	CASSSPGGRNTGELFF
TRBV24-1	TRBJ2-1	TRBD2	.	TGTGCCACCAGTGATCCAAAGAAGGCTAGCGGGGGGCGCCGGCAGTTCTTC	CATSDPKKASGGRRQFF